This T cell receptor (beta chain) came from a study of radiation and T cells in renal cell carcinoma. About the research overall: Nephrectomy followed 15 Gy stereotactic body radiation by 4 weeks. General study results and limits: No pretreatment tumor biopsies were available for baseline clonotypes. From baseline, blood top tumor clonotypes peaked at 2 weeks post-radiation.

Assay: immunoSEQ multiplex PCR; the TCRdb copy retains only in-frame clones and omits some. The repertoire consists of about 95,000 clones, with 70% to 90% occurring once and the leading ten covering about 7.9%. Points on this clone: What it recognizes is unknown.

Time point defined: baseline pretreatment blood. The treatment here: 15 Gy SBRT to primary tumor, nephrectomy 4 weeks later. After SBRT, blood was collected at 2 and 4 weeks, plus baseline. The CDR3 covers 12 residues. Germline V gene data show CDR1 as ENHRY and CDR2 as SYGVKD. V was pared by 4 bases and J by 8 bases, with 11 bases between. The clonotype comes from a man aged 45-65 years with renal cell carcinoma. The chain recombines TRBV10-3 with TRBJ1-2, with no clear D. Sequences were derived from blood, sampled from a patient whose treatment included radiotherapy and nephrectomy. The CDR3 nucleotides read TGTGCCATCAGTGGCGAGGCGGGAGGCTACACCTTC. Its protein product is CAISGEAGGYTF.